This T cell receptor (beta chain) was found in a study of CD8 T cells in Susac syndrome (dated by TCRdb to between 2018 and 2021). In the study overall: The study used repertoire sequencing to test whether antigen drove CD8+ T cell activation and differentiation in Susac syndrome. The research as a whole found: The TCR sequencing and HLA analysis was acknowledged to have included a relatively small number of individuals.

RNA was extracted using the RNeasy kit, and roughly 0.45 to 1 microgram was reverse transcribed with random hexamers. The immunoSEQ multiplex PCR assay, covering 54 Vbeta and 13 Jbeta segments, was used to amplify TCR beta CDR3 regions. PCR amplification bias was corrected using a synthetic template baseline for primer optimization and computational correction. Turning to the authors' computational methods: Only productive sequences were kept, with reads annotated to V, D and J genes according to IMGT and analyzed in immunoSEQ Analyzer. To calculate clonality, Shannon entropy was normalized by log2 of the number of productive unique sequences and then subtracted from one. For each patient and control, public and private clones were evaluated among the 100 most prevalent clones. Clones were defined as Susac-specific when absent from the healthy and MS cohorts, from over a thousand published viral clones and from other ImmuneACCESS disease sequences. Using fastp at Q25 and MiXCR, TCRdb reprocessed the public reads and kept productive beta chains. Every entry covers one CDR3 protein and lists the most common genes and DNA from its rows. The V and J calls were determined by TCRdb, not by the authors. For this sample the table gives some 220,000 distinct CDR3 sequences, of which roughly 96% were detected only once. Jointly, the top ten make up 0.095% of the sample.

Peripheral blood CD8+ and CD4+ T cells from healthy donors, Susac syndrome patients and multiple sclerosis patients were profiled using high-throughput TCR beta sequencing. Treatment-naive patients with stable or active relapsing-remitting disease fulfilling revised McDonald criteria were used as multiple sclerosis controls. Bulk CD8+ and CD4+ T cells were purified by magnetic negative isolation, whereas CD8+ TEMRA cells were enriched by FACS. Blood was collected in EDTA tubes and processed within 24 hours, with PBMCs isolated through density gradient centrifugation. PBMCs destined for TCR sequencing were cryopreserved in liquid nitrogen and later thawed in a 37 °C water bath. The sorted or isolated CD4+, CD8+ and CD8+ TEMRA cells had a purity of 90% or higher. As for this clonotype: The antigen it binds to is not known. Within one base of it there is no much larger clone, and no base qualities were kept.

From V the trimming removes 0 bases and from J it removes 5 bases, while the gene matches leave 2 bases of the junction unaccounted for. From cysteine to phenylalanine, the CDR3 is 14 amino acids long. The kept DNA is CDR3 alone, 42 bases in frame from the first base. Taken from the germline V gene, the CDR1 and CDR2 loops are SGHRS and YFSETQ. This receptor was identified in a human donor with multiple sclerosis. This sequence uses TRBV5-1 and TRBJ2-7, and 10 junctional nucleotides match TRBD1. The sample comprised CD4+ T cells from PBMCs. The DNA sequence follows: TGCGCCAGCAGCTTGGCGGACAGGGGGGACGAGCAGTACTTC. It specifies CASSLADRGDEQYF.